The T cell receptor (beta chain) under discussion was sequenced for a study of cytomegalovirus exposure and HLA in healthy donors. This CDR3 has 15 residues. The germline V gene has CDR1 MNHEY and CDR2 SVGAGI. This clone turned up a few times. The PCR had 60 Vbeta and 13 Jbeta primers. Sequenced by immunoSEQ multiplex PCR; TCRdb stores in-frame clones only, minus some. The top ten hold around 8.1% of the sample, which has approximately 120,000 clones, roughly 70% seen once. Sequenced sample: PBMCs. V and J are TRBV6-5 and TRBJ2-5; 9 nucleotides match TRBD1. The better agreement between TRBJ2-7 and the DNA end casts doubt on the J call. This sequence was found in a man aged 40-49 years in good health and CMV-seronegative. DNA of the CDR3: TGTGCCAGCAGTCTCGGGGGGACAGGGTCCTACGAGCAGTACTTC. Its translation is CASSLGGTGSYEQYF.